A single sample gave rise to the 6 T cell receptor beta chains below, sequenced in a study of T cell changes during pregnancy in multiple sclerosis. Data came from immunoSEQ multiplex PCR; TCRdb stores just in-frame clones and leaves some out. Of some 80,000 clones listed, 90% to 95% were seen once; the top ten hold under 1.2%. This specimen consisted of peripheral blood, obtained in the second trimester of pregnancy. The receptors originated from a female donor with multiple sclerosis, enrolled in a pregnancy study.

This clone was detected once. The CDR3 sequence: CAIRQGNEQFF. DNA for the CDR3: TGTGCCATCCGACAGGGGAATGAGCAGTTCTTC. This chain connects TRBV7-9 to TRBJ2-1; 8 positions match TRBD1. Germline lookup yields CDR1 SEHNR and CDR2 FQNEAQ (reference sequence). The CDR3 spans 11 residues. J was trimmed by 7 bases and V by 10 bases; bases with no gene match: 3.

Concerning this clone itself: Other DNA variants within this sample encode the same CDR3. The CDR3 region is CASSLTSGYEQYF. The CDR3 region has the DNA TGTGCCAGCAGCTTAACGTCAGGCTACGAGCAGTACTTC. The chain links TRBV7-3 to TRBJ2-7; D unresolved. Germline lookup yields CDR1 SGHTA and CDR2 FQGTGA. The V gene lost 0 bases and the J gene lost 3 bases, with 6 bases spanning the gap. The CDR3 loop spans 13 amino acids. Combining the CDR3 with reference TRBV7-3 and TRBJ2-7 gives the whole variable domain GAGVSQTPSNKVTEKGKYVELRCDPISGHTALYWYRQSLGQGPEFLIYFQGTGAADDSGLPNDRFFAVRPEGSVSTLKIQRTERGDSAVYLCASSLTSGYEQYFGPGTRLTVT.

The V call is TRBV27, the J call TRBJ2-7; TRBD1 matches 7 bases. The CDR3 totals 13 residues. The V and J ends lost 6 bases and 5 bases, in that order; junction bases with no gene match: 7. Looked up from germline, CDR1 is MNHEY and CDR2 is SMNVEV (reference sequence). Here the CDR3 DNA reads TGTGCCAGCAGGCCGACAGGGCTAAACGAGCAGTACTTC. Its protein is CASRPTGLNEQYF.

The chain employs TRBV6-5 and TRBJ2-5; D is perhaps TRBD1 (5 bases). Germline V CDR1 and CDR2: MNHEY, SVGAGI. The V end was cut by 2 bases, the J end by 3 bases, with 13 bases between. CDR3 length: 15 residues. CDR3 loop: CASSYEAGLEETQYF. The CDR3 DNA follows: TGTGCCAGCAGTTACGAGGCAGGGCTCGAAGAGACCCAGTACTTC.

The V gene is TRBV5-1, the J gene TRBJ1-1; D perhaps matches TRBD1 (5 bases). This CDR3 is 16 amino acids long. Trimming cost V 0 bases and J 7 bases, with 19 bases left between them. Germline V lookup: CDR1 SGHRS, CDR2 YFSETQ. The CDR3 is CASSLGSLGRANEAFF. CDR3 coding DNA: TGCGCCAGCAGCTTGGGCTCTCTTGGCAGGGCAAATGAAGCTTTCTTT.

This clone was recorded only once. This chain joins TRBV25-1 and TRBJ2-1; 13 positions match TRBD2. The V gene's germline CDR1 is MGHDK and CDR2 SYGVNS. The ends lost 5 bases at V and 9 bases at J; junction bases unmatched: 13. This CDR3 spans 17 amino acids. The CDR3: CASSPPGLAGEVTEQFF. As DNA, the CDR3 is TGTGCCAGCAGTCCTCCTGGACTAGCGGGAGAGGTCACTGAGCAGTTCTTC.